The 3 T cell receptor beta chains below come from one sample, sequenced in a study of cytomegalovirus exposure and HLA in healthy donors. This PCR relied on a set of 60 Vbeta primers and 13 Jbeta primers. Clones were sequenced by immunoSEQ multiplex PCR, and TCRdb holds only the in-frame ones, with some missing. The sample carries 150,000 to 180,000 clones, around 75% recorded once. Sequencing was carried out using PBMCs. The receptors originated from a man aged 18 to 29 in good health and CMV-seronegative.

The chain uses TRBV19 and TRBJ2-7; TRBD2 agrees at 11 bases. After removal of 4 bases from V and 3 bases from J, the junction contained 11 bases not matched to a gene. The length of the CDR3 is 17 residues. In germline, CDR1 is LNHDA, CDR2 SQIVND (reference sequence). Here the CDR3 DNA reads TGTGCCAGTAGTACCTTACCGGGACTAGCGGCCCTCTACGAGCAGTACTTC. This encodes CASSTLPGLAALYEQYF.

This clone was seen only a few times. The gene calls are TRBV9 and TRBJ1-5, with a weak D call TRBD1 (5 bases). Germline V CDR1 and CDR2: SGDLS, YYNGEE. Trimming removed 4 bases from V and 1 base from J, with 21 bases in between. This CDR3 is built from 18 residues. The CDR3 loop is CASSPTPGGGASNQPQHF. CDR3 nucleotides: TGTGCCAGCAGCCCCACTCCGGGGGGGGGAGCGAGCAATCAGCCCCAGCATTTT.

Comments on this clone: At one end the junction does not follow the germline gene, possibly because of a read error. The chain joins TRBV7-9 to TRBJ1-2; the D is unclear. This CDR3 is built from 13 residues. CDR1 is SEHNR and CDR2 is FQNEAQ in the germline V gene (reference sequence). CDR3 protein: CSSSFGANYGYTF. The DNA of the CDR3 is TGTTCCAGCAGCTTTGGAGCTAACTATGGCTACACCTTC. Full variable domain (remainder filled in from reference TRBV7-9 and TRBJ1-2): DTGVSQNPRHKITKRGQNVTFRCDPISEHNRLYWYRQTLGQGPEFLTYFQNEAQLEKSRLLSDRFSAERPKGSFSTLEIQRTEQGDSAMYLCSSSFGANYGYTFGSGTRLTVV.